This TCR beta chain was sequenced for a study of shared clonotypes between healthy human individuals. Study results and caveats: Compared with memory subsets, naive subsets generally had larger estimated richness. The authors sampled blood alone, and tissue repertoires likely differ.

Some clones are missing from TCRdb's copy, which holds only in-frame ones; the method was immunoSEQ multiplex PCR. This table has approximately 530,000 clones, about 96% appearing once. Trimming at V came to 2 bases and at J to 0 bases, leaving 3 bases not matched to a gene. Per the germline V gene, CDR1 is MDHEN and CDR2 is SYDVKM. The CDR3 runs to 16 residues. Notes on this clone: No antigen is known for it.

The chain has TRBV28 and TRBJ1-4; 7 bases are shared with TRBD1. This sequence was found in a woman in her twenties or thirties in good health. Sequenced sample: naive CD4+ T cells sorted from blood. As to subset: CD45RA+ positively selected. CDR3 DNA sequence: TGTGCCAGCAGTTTACATGGACAGGCAACTAATGAAAAACTGTTTTTT. Translated: CASSLHGQATNEKLFF.